This TCR beta chain emerged from a study of response to subunit inactivated influenza vaccine. Per the germline V gene, CDR1 is SNHLY and CDR2 is FYNNEI. V lost 2 bases and J 4 bases, leaving 13 bases between the germline ends. The CDR3 runs 15 residues. TCRdb passed the RT-PCR reads through MiXCR, listing each CDR3 protein once. The data show about 570,000 distinct CDR3 sequences, roughly 12% seen once. This clonotype was seen repeatedly, ten times or more. The same data also contributed to another study, on T cells expressing NK-cell markers. That work contributes: Libraries used 5'RACE template switching adding universal primer site and UMIs. Obtained from sorted CD3+CD56+NKG2C+, CD3+CD56+NKG2C- and CD3+CD56-NKG2C+ T cells were the TCR beta repertoires. Among CD8+ T cells from five or six donors, dominant NKG2C+ clonotypes accounted for roughly 1.0-8%. The same clonotypes also predominated in the CD3+CD56-NKG2C+ fraction of a handful of donors. Clones of NKG2C+ T cells that had expanded were of unclear HCMV specificity.

The chain has TRBV2 and TRBJ2-3, with a weak D call TRBD1 (6 bases). The specimen comprised PBMCs from blood, sampled on the day of vaccination. The source is a man in his forties or fifties who received an inactivated influenza vaccine. CDR3 DNA sequence: TGTGCCAGCAGTGAATTCAGGGGAAAGGCAGATACGCAGTATTTT. Protein sequence: CASSEFRGKADTQYF.